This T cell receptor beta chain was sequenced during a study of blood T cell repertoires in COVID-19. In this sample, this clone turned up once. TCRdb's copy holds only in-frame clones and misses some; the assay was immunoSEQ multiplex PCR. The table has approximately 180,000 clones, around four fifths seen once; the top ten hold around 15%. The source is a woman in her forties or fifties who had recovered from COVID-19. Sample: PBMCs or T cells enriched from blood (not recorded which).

Here the CDR3 reads CASSLSSGRTDTQYF. In DNA form, the CDR3 reads TGTGCCAGCAGTTTGTCTAGCGGGAGGACAGATACGCAGTATTTT. This chain links TRBV28 with TRBJ2-3, with TRBD2 matching 11 bases. Germline loops: CDR1 MDHEN, CDR2 SYDVKM. The CDR3 runs to 15 residues. Unmatched junction bases numbered 2, after V lost 3 bases and J lost 3 bases.